This entry lists 32 T cell receptor beta chains sequenced from one sample in a study of blood T cell repertoires in COVID-19 (dated by TCRdb to about 2020). The library was made by the immunoSEQ multiplex PCR assay. Sourced from immuneACCESS, this table was stored by TCRdb with only in-frame sequences that have V and J called. A share of the clones is absent; for the studies checked, an unresolved V gene accounts for under half, and the remainder has no known explanation. Counted in this sample were about 190,000 clones; roughly nine tenths of them appeared once. Jointly, the top ten make up about 22% of the sample. The sample comprised peripheral blood. All receptors come from a man in his sixties with active or convalescent COVID-19.

The genes are TRBV18 and TRBJ1-5; possibly TRBD1 for D (6 bases). The germline CDR1 and CDR2 sequences are KGHSH and LQKENI. V was cut by 4 bases and J by 4 bases, with 14 bases left in between. The CDR3 has 15 amino acids. The CDR3 sequence is CASSREGGQNQPQHF. Here the CDR3 DNA reads TGTGCCAGCTCACGGGAGGGGGGTCAAAATCAGCCCCAGCATTTT.

The chain is built from TRBV7-2 and TRBJ1-2, with 8 bases matching TRBD1. With 2 bases clipped from V and 4 bases from J, the junction kept 9 bases outside the gene matches. Germline V gene data show CDR1 as SGHTA and CDR2 as FQGNSA. This CDR3 comprises 16 residues. CDR3 nucleotide sequence: TGTGCCAGCAGCTTAAGTGTGTGGCAGGGGGCCTATGGCTACACCTTC. This encodes CASSLSVWQGAYGYTF.

The chain employs TRBV25-1 and TRBJ1-6; the match to TRBD1 covers 9 bases. V dropped 3 bases and J dropped 10; count of bases not matched to a gene: 7. The CDR3 covers 15 residues. CDR1 is MGHDK, CDR2 SYGVNS, per germline. CDR3 nucleotides: TGTGCCAGCAGTGAGTGGACAGGGGATCGGTCACCCCTCCACTTT. It is translated as CASSEWTGDRSPLHF.

This rearrangement joins TRBV12-5 to TRBJ2-2, with 9 bases aligning to TRBD1. V was pared by 1 base and J by 3 bases, with 3 bases of the junction left unmatched. The CDR3 length is 16 residues. Germline CDR1 is LGHNT and CDR2 is FRNRAP. The CDR3 DNA reads as TGTGCTAGTGGTTTGGATACAGGGGGCTACACCGGGGAGCTGTTTTTT. This translates into CASGLDTGGYTGELFF.

The chain recombines TRBV5-4 with TRBJ1-1, with a weak D call TRBD1 (6 bases). The CDR3 is 13 amino acids. With 3 bases removed from V and 7 bases from J, the gap between germline ends came to 13 bases. Germline V gene sequence: CDR1 SGHNT, CDR2 YYREEE (reference sequence). The CDR3 protein is CASSSNRVGEAFF. CDR3 in DNA: TGTGCCAGCAGCTCCAACAGGGTCGGTGAAGCTTTCTTT. The full variable domain, its missing parts supplied by reference TRBV5-4 and TRBJ1-1, is ETGVTQSPTHLIKTRGQQVTLRCSSQSGHNTVSWYQQALGQGPQFIFQYYREEENGRGNFPPRFSGLQFPNYSSELNVNALELDDSALYLCASSSNRVGEAFFGQGTRLTVV.

The V call is TRBV10-3, the J call TRBJ1-1; D is possibly TRBD1 (6 bases). With 2 bases removed from V and 4 bases from J, the gap between germline ends came to 14 bases. Germline V gene data show CDR1 as ENHRY and CDR2 as SYGVKD. CDR3 length equals 15 residues. CDR3 residues: CAISELDSGGTEAFF. The CDR3 DNA follows: TGTGCCATCAGTGAGCTGGACAGTGGGGGCACTGAAGCTTTCTTT.

This rearrangement joins TRBV13 to TRBJ2-5; D possibly corresponds to TRBD2 (5 bases). This CDR3 region has 14 residues. Germline V gene lookup returns CDR1 PRHDT and CDR2 FYEKMQ (reference sequence). V dropped 1 base and J dropped 4 bases, with 10 bases sitting between them. CDR3: CASSLASGGETQYF. The CDR3 DNA follows: TGTGCCAGCAGCTTAGCCTCCGGAGGAGAGACCCAGTACTTC.

The chain links TRBV11-2 to TRBJ2-7; a weak D match, TRBD2 (5 bases). Trimming pared 5 bases from V and 7 bases from J, leaving 18 bases between. The CDR3 sequence is 14 residues long. Germline assignment: CDR1 SGHAT and CDR2 FQNNGV. The DNA of the CDR3 is TGTGCCAGCAGCCCCCTCCCGGGGTGGAGGGAGCAGTACTTC. Protein product: CASSPLPGWREQYF. The full variable domain, rest sourced from reference TRBV11-2 and TRBJ2-7, is EAGVAQSPRYKIIEKRQSVAFWCNPISGHATLYWYQQILGQGPKLLIQFQNNGVVDDSQLPKDRFSAERLKGVDSTLKIQPAKLEDSAVYLCASSPLPGWREQYFGPGTRLTVT.

The J gene is TRBJ2-5, the V gene TRBV18; 10 nucleotides align to TRBD2. This CDR3 has 15 amino acids. V dropped 6 bases and J dropped 1; count of bases not matched to a gene: 5. Germline V gene lookup returns CDR1 KGHSH and CDR2 LQKENI. The CDR3 coding sequence is TGTGCCAGCTCGTTAGCGGGGGGCCTCCAAGAGACCCAGTACTTC. Encoded protein: CASSLAGGLQETQYF.

The CDR3, as DNA: TGCGCCAGCAGGCCCAGCGGGGATCTCAATGAGCAGTTCTTC. Translated, it gives CASRPSGDLNEQFF. V and J are TRBV5-1 and TRBJ2-1, with 7 bases lining up with TRBD2. Per germline, CDR1 SGHRS and CDR2 YFSETQ. Germline trimming cut 5 bases from V and 6 bases from J; bases unmatched to any gene: 8. The length of the CDR3 is 14 residues.

The chain couples TRBV12-5 to TRBJ1-1, with TRBD1 identical over 10 bases. CDR1 and CDR2 from the germline V gene are LGHNT and FRNRAP. The junction had 14 bases not matched to a gene; V was cut back by 1 base and J by 6 bases. The CDR3 has 18 residues. The CDR3 DNA sequence: TGTGCTAGTGGTTTGGCCGGGACAGGGGCTATCGGGGGCCCTGAAGCTTTCTTT. Its protein product is CASGLAGTGAIGGPEAFF.

The rearrangement links TRBV6-1 to TRBJ2-7; D is possibly TRBD1 (6 bases). The CDR3 length is 19 residues. CDR1 is MNHNS and CDR2 is SASEGT in the germline V gene. V dropped 0 bases and J dropped 7 bases, with 28 bases sitting between them. CDR3 in DNA: TGTGCCAGCAGTGAAGCGGGGACACCAGCCGAGTTCCTATTTCGAGAGCAGTACTTC. This translates into CASSEAGTPAEFLFREQYF.

The chain links TRBV6-1 to TRBJ1-1; tentative D call: TRBD1 (5 bases). This CDR3 comprises 15 residues. Germline lookup yields CDR1 MNHNS and CDR2 SASEGT. V was cut by 1 base and J by 1 base, with 10 bases left in between. CDR3 DNA sequence: TGTGCCAGCAGTGAAGTTCTGGGGCGGAACACTGAAGCTTTCTTT. It encodes CASSEVLGRNTEAFF.

This chain links TRBV18 with TRBJ1-3; a possible D gene is TRBD1 (5 bases). The V gene's germline CDR1 is KGHSH and CDR2 LQKENI. V lost 3 bases, J lost 4 bases, and 10 bases lay in between. The CDR3 contains 14 residues. The CDR3 DNA sequence: TGTGCCAGCTCACCGACGGGGGAAGGAAACACCATATATTTT. As protein: CASSPTGEGNTIYF.

This chain joins TRBV25-1 and TRBJ1-2; D uncertain. The CDR3 spans 15 residues. V dropped 8 bases and J dropped 6 bases, with 22 bases sitting between them. Germline CDR1 reads MGHDK; CDR2 reads SYGVNS. DNA for the CDR3: TGTGCCAGCCAATGGCGGGGTCCCCGGCGGAATGGCTACACCTTC. Translation: CASQWRGPRRNGYTF.

This clone occurred once. This chain uses TRBV28 with TRBJ2-7; 8 nucleotides align to TRBD2. The V and J ends lost 5 bases and 1 base, in that order; junction bases with no gene match: 4. Germline V gene sequence: CDR1 MDHEN, CDR2 SYDVKM. This CDR3 spans 14 amino acids. CDR3 nucleotides: TGTGCCAGCAGTCTCCGGGGGGGTTCCTACGAGCAGTACTTC. Translated: CASSLRGGSYEQYF.

V is TRBV5-4 and J is TRBJ1-1; D gene unclear. Germline CDR1 and CDR2: SGHNT and YYREEE (reference sequence). The CDR3 consists of 14 residues. V was pared by 6 bases and J by 3 bases, with 15 bases between. In DNA, the CDR3 is TGTGCCAGCAAGCCAGGAGGGTTGGACACTGAAGCTTTCTTT. Residues: CASKPGGLDTEAFF. Based on the CDR3 plus reference TRBV5-4 and TRBJ1-1, the full variable domain is ETGVTQSPTHLIKTRGQQVTLRCSSQSGHNTVSWYQQALGQGPQFIFQYYREEENGRGNFPPRFSGLQFPNYSSELNVNALELDDSALYLCASKPGGLDTEAFFGQGTRLTVV.

The rearrangement joins TRBV7-2 to TRBJ2-3; 7 nucleotides line up with TRBD2. V gave up 2 bases and J gave up 2 bases; unmatched junction bases: 10. The CDR3 sequence is 17 residues long. Germline V gene sequence: CDR1 SGHTA, CDR2 FQGNSA. The CDR3 DNA follows: TGTGCCAGCAGCTTATTTAAGGCTAGCGGATACACAGATACGCAGTATTTT. Its protein is CASSLFKASGYTDTQYF.

The chain recombines TRBV4-1 with TRBJ2-2; D perhaps matches TRBD1 (5 bases). The length of the CDR3 is 14 residues. Germline CDR1 reads MGHRA; CDR2 reads YSYEKL. V shed 1 base and J shed 11 bases, with 14 bases lying between them. CDR3 bases: TGCGCCAGCAGCCAAGCGGACACCAGGGTTGAGCTGTTTTTT. Its translation: CASSQADTRVELFF.

The gene calls are TRBV6-6 and TRBJ1-4; 7 nucleotides line up with TRBD1. The ends lost 4 bases at V and 8 bases at J; junction bases unmatched: 10. This CDR3 is 15 amino acids long. Germline CDR1 MNHNY, CDR2 SVGAGI (reference sequence). CDR3 region: CASSSSTGRGEKLFF. DNA of the CDR3: TGTGCCAGCAGTTCGTCGACAGGGCGAGGAGAAAAACTGTTTTTT.

The rearrangement links TRBV5-1 to TRBJ2-3; maybe TRBD2 (7 bases). The germline gives CDR1 SGHRS, CDR2 YFSETQ. CDR3 length: 14 amino acids. V lost 4 bases to trimming and J lost 5 bases, with 14 bases between them. Here the CDR3 DNA reads TGCGCCAGCAGCCTCGAGGGGGGGCAAGATACGCAGTATTTT. It yields the protein CASSLEGGQDTQYF.

The rearrangement links TRBV9 to TRBJ2-5; 11 bases are a match to TRBD2. CDR1 SGDLS and CDR2 YYNGEE come from the germline V gene. The CDR3 consists of 16 residues. V dropped 3 bases and J dropped 5; count of bases not matched to a gene: 9. This CDR3 reads CASSASGTSGSETQYF. CDR3 nucleotides: TGTGCCAGCAGCGCCTCCGGGACTAGCGGTTCGGAGACCCAGTACTTC.

The chain links TRBV19 to TRBJ2-7, with 7 bases fitting TRBD1. V was pared by 5 bases and J by 2 bases, with 9 bases of the junction left unmatched. CDR3 size: 15 residues. Germline values: CDR1 LNHDA, CDR2 SQIVND (reference sequence). CDR3 sequence: CASSRQGVLPYEQYF. Here the CDR3 DNA reads TGTGCCAGTAGTCGACAGGGAGTCCTCCCCTACGAGCAGTACTTC.

The J gene is TRBJ1-5, the V gene TRBV12-5, with 7 bases fitting TRBD1. The CDR3 extends over 17 amino acids. Germline values: CDR1 LGHNT, CDR2 FRNRAP. V dropped 5 bases and J dropped 10; count of bases not matched to a gene: 20. The CDR3 DNA reads TGTGCTAGTGGTCCGCAGGGACAGACCCTTGAAAAAACTCCCCAGCATTTT. This translates into CASGPQGQTLEKTPQHF. Complete variable domain (other parts from reference TRBV12-5 and TRBJ1-5): DARVTQTPRHKVTEMGQEVTMRCQPILGHNTVFWYRQTMMQGLELLAYFRNRAPLDDSGMPKDRFSAEMPDATLATLKIQPSEPRDSAVYFCASGPQGQTLEKTPQHFGDGTRLSIL.

This clone was found a few times. The rearrangement joins TRBV19 to TRBJ1-5; the D gene is possibly TRBD1 (5 bases). Trimming cost V 7 bases and J 7 bases, with 20 bases left between them. CDR1 is LNHDA, CDR2 SQIVND, per germline (reference sequence). The CDR3 is 15 residues long. In DNA, the CDR3 is TGTGCCAGTACCTACTGGTGGGGCCAAGGGCAGCCCCAGCATTTT. It encodes CASTYWWGQGQPQHF.

To note about this clone: This specimen includes other DNA sequences encoding the same CDR3. This chain uses TRBV2 with TRBJ2-3; 10 bases agree with TRBD2. The junction had 4 bases not matched to a gene; V was cut back by 9 bases and J by 1 base. CDR1 SNHLY and CDR2 FYNNEI come from the germline V gene. CDR3 size: 14 residues. Written as DNA, the CDR3 is TGTGCCAGTACGCTAGCGGGGGGCACAGATACGCAGTATTTT. The encoded protein is CASTLAGGTDTQYF.

The chain has TRBV4-2 and TRBJ2-4, with 11 bases lining up with TRBD2. V lost 4 bases to trimming and J lost 0 bases; unmatched junction nucleotides: 5. The CDR3 length is 17 residues. The germline gives CDR1 LGHNA, CDR2 YNFKEQ. DNA of the CDR3: TGTGCCAGCAGCCCCTTTAGCGGGGGGGTAGCCAAAAACATTCAGTACTTC. Amino acids: CASSPFSGGVAKNIQYF.

This clone was observed a single time. The chain carries TRBV6-5 and TRBJ1-2; no definite D call. CDR3 length: 14 residues. CDR1 MNHEY and CDR2 SVGAGI come from the germline V gene. V dropped 0 bases and J dropped 5 bases, with 10 bases sitting between them. DNA of the CDR3: TGTGCCAGCAGTTACTCTAGCGGGCATTATGGCTACACCTTC. Translated, it gives CASSYSSGHYGYTF.

The chain employs TRBV7-9 and TRBJ2-5; TRBD1 matches 9 bases. V shed 5 bases, J shed 2 bases, and the junction held 9 bases outside the gene matches. CDR1 is SEHNR, CDR2 FQNEAQ, per germline (reference sequence). This CDR3 is 16 amino acids long. CDR3 in amino acids: CASSPIQGAKQETQYF. For the CDR3, the DNA is TGTGCCAGCAGCCCAATACAGGGGGCCAAACAAGAGACCCAGTACTTC.

V usage is TRBV3-1 (or the pseudogene TRBV3-2) and J usage is TRBJ1-6, with D possibly TRBD1 on 5 matching bases. Looked up from germline, CDR1 is LGHDT and CDR2 is YNNKEL (reference sequence). The CDR3 runs 15 residues. Trimming removed 1 base from V and 7 bases from J, with 11 bases in between. CDR3 nucleotides: TGTGCCAGCAGCCAAGGGTTCGGGGGAAATTCACCCCTCCACTTT. Translated, it gives CASSQGFGGNSPLHF.

The chain is built from TRBV2 and TRBJ2-3, with a tentative D call TRBD2 (5 bases). Germline values: CDR1 SNHLY, CDR2 FYNNEI. This CDR3 region has 10 residues. V was shortened by 7 bases and J by 10 bases, with 9 bases between the two germline ends. The CDR3 nucleotides read TGTGCCAGCACTCTAGCCGCGCAGTATTTT. It is translated as CASTLAAQYF.

The rearrangement joins TRBV5-6 to TRBJ1-6, with 7 bases that match TRBD1. The CDR3 length is 14 residues. The trim removed 4 bases at V and 7 bases at J, leaving 5 bases unmatched. From germline, CDR1 is SGHDT and CDR2 YYEEEE. The CDR3 here is CASSPGQKNSPLHF. The CDR3 nucleotides read TGTGCCAGCAGCCCGGGACAGAAGAATTCACCCCTCCACTTT.